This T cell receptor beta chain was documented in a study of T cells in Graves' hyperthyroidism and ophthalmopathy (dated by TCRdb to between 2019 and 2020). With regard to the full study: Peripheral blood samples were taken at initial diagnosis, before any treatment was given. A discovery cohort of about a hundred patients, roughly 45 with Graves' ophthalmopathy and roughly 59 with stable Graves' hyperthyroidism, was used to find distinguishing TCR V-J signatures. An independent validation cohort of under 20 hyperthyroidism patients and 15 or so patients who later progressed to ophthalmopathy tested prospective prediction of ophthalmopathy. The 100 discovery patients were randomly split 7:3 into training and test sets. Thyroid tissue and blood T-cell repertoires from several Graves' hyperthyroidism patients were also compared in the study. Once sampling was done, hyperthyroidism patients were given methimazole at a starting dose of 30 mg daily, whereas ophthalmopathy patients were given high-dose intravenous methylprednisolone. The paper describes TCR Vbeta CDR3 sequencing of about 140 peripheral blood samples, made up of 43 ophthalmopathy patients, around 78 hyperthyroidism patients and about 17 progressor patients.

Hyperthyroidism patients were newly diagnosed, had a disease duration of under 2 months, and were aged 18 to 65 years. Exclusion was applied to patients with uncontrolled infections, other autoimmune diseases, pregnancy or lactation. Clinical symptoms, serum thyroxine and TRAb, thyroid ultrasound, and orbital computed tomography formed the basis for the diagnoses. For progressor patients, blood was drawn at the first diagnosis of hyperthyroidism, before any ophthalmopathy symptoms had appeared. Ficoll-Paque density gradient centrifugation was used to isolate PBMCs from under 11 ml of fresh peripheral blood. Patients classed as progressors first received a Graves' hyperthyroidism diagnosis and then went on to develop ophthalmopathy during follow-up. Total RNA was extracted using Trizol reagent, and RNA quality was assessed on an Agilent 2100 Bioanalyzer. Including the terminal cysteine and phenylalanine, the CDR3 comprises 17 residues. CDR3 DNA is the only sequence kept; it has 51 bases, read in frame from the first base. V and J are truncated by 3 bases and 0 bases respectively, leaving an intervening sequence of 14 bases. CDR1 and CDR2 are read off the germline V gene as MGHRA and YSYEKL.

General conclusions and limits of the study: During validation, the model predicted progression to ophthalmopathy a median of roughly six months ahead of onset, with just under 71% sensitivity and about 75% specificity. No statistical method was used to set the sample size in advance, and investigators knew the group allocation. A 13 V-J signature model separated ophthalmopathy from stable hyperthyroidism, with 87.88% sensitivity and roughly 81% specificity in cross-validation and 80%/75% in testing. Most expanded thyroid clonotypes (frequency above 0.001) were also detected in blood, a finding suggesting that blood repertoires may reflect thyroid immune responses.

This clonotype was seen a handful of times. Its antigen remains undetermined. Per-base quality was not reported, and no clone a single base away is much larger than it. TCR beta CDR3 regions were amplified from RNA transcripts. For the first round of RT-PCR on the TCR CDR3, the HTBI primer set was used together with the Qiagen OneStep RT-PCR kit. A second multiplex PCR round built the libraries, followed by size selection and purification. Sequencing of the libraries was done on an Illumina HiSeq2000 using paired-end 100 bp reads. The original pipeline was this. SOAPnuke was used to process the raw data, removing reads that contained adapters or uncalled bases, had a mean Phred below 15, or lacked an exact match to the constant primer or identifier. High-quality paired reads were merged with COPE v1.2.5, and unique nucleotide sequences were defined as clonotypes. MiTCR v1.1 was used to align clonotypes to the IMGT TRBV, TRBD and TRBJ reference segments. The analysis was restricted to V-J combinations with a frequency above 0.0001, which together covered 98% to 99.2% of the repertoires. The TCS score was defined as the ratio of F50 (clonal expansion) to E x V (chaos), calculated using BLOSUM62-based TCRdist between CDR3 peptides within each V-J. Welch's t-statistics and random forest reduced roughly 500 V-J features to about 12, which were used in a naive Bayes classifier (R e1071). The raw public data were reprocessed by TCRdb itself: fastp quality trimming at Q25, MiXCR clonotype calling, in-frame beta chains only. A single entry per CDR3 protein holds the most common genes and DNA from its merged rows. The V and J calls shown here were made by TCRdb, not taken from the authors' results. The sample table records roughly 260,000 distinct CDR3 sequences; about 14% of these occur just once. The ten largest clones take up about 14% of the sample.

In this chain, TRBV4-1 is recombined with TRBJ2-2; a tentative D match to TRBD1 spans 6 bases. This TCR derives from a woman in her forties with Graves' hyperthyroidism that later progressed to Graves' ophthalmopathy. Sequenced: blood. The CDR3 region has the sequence CASSHSRTETNTGELFF. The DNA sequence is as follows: TGCGCCAGCAGCCATTCCAGGACAGAGACGAACACCGGGGAGCTGTTTTTT.